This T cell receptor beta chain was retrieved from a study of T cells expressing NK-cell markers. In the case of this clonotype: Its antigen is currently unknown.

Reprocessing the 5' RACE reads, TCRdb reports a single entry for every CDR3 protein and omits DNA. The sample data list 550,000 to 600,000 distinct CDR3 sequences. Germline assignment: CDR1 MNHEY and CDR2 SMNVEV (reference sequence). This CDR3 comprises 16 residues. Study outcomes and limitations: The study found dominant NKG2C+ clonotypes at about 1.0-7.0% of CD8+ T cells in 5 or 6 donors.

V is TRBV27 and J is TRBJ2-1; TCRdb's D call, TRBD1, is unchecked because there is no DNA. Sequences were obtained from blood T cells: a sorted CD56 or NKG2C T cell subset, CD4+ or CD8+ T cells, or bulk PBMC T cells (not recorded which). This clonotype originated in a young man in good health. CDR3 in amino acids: CASSLSGQGVGQQQFF.